This T cell receptor (beta chain) came from a study of blood T cells in healthy people across ages. The use of a sample-barcoded 5' primer and a J-beta primer mix characterized a second PCR of 7 to 11 cycles. TCRdb used MiXCR to reprocess the 5' RACE reads, holding one entry per CDR3 protein. The top ten hold roughly 19% of the sample, which has fewer than 900,000 distinct CDR3 sequences, roughly 45% seen once. Aged about 6 to 95, donors were systemically healthy Caucasians from Russia. Every donor gave roughly 9.2 milliliters of peripheral blood. This clonotype was seen more than once but under ten times. Its antigen is as yet unknown. Study-level results: Roughly linearly, TCR beta diversity per million T cells fell as age increased. Unsorted PBMC input precluded a conclusive naive versus antigen-experienced comparison.

The sequence was obtained from a woman in her fifties or sixties in good health. The sample was blood.

The CDR3: CASSARQGFSYGYTF. For the CDR3, the DNA is TGTGCCAGCAGCGCTAGACAGGGTTTCAGCTATGGCTACACCTTC. The rearrangement uses TRBV7-9 and TRBJ1-2, with 7 bases lining up with TRBD1. The V gene end was trimmed by 5 bases and the J gene end by 4 bases; junction bases not matched to a gene: 10. This CDR3 is built from 15 residues. Per germline, CDR1 SEHNR and CDR2 FQNEAQ (reference sequence).